This is a list of T cell receptor beta chains from one sample in a study of OX40 agonist ivuxolimab in advanced cancers. Sequenced by immunoSEQ multiplex PCR; TCRdb stores in-frame clones only, minus some. The sample records 90,000 or so clones, approximately 92% being singletons. Source: CD4+ or CD8+ T cells sorted from blood, taken in a trial of the OX40 agonist ivuxolimab. These receptor sequences come from an adult with an advanced solid tumor such as melanoma, head and neck, liver or kidney cancer. The CDR3 runs from the conserved cysteine through the conserved F or W. The D gene is left open where the match is weak.

j_call v_call d_call cdr3_nt cdr3_aa
TRBJ1-1 TRBV5-1 . TGCGCCAGCAGCTCCGACAATAGAGCTTTCTTT CASSSDNRAFF
TRBJ1-6 TRBV4-1 . TGCGCCAGCAGCCAGGCTGGGAATAATTCACCCCTCCACTTT CASSQAGNNSPLHF
TRBJ1-4 TRBV6-5 TRBD1 TGTGCCAGCAGTTACGGACAGGGAGGTGAAAAACTGTTTTTT CASSYGQGGEKLFF
TRBJ2-1 TRBV13 . TGTGCCAGCAGCTTATCGGGGAGAGCCAATGAGCAGTTCTTC CASSLSGRANEQFF
TRBJ1-1 TRBV4-1 . TGCGCCAGCAGCCAAGATGGGCTCGCGGAAGCTTTCTTT CASSQDGLAEAFF
TRBJ2-1 TRBV4-1 TRBD2 TGCGCCAGCAGCCAAGCGGCTAGCGGGGGGGCCGGGGAGCAGTTCTTC CASSQAASGGAGEQFF
TRBJ2-7 TRBV5-5 TRBD1 TGTGCCAGCAGCTTGGATACAGGGGGCTCCTACGAGCAGTACTTC CASSLDTGGSYEQYF
TRBJ1-1 TRBV27 . TGTGCCAGCAGTTCGGCCTTAGGGACGGTCGACACTGAAGCTTTCTTT CASSSALGTVDTEAFF
TRBJ2-7 TRBV4-1 TRBD1 TGCGCCAGCAGCCAAGGGGACAGGCCCTACGAGCAGTACTTC CASSQGDRPYEQYF
TRBJ2-1 TRBV5-1 . TGCGCCAGCAGCTTGGTGGGACCCTCGGGTGAGCAGTTCTTC CASSLVGPSGEQFF
TRBJ1-1 TRBV5-1 . TGCGCCAGCAGCTTGGGGTGGATCACTGAAGCTTTCTTT CASSLGWITEAFF
TRBJ2-3 TRBV4-1 . TGCGCCAGCAGCCAAATCAGGACAGCTACCACAGATACGCAGTATTTT CASSQIRTATTDTQYF
TRBJ2-5 TRBV9 . TGTGCCAGCAGCCCCAGCTCCGGGACAACTAAAGAGACCCAGTACTTC CASSPSSGTTKETQYF
TRBJ2-2 TRBV2 TRBD2 TGTGCCAGCCAGCGGGGCGTTAACACCGGGGAGCTGTTTTTT CASQRGVNTGELFF
TRBJ1-6 TRBV28 . TGTGCCAGCAGTCGGAAATCGGGGAATAATTCACCCCTCCACTTT CASSRKSGNNSPLHF